The TCR beta chain under discussion was sequenced for a study of lymphopenia after photon versus proton radiotherapy. Sequenced by immunoSEQ multiplex PCR; TCRdb stores in-frame clones only, minus some. The sample has approximately 24,000 clones, around four fifths seen once. Regarding this clone: The antigen remains unidentified.

Germline CDR1 reads ENHRY; CDR2 reads SYGVKD. This CDR3 is 15 amino acids long. V lost 7 bases and J lost 3; bases outside the gene matches: 10. Study-wide results and limits: Better survival with proton therapy was suggested as possible, not demonstrated. After lymphocyte nadir, photon-treated repertoires showed oligoclonal expansion, especially CD8+ Temra. Relative stability marked proton patients; photon patients lost diversity and naive cells. A bigger post-nadir fall in TCR diversity correlated inversely with survival time in deceased patients.

The specimen was peripheral blood, collected from a patient treated with photon-based radiotherapy. The receptor was isolated from a middle-aged man with gastric cancer. The chain combines TRBV10-3 with TRBJ1-1; 8 positions match TRBD1. Here the CDR3 DNA reads TGTGCCATCAACCCGGGACAGGTGGGGCACACTGAAGCTTTCTTT. This encodes CAINPGQVGHTEAFF.